The entry below describes one TCR beta chain. Its antigen is undetermined. These data are taken from a study of T cells in localized non-small cell lung cancer. The study, taken as a whole, reports: A single tumor region was sequenced, leaving heterogeneity possible. Among the top 100 tumor clones, a median approximately 62 appeared in adjacent lung. Uninvolved adjacent lung showed higher T cell clonality than tumor. Greater T cell density in blood accompanied longer overall survival.

Sequencing used immunoSEQ multiplex PCR; TCRdb keeps in-frame clones, though not all of them. Here the sample spans approximately 89,000 clones, over 60% being singletons. The CDR3 extends over 15 amino acids. The junction had 3 bases not matched to a gene; V was cut back by 2 bases and J by 0 bases. CDR1 GTSNPN and CDR2 SVGIG come from the germline V gene (reference sequence). Sequenced material: PBMCs, taken before any cancer treatment. The receptor comes from a man aged 35-75 years with stage II squamous cell lung carcinoma. The chain is built from TRBV30 and TRBJ1-3; 8 bases line up with TRBD1. CDR3 nucleotides: TGTGCCTGGAGTAGGGACAGGAGCTCTGGAAACACCATATATTTT. It encodes CAWSRDRSSGNTIYF.